This T cell receptor (beta chain) was recorded in a study of blood T cell repertoires in COVID-19. For the study at large: Spain, Italy and the United States supplied samples that represented acute and convalescent COVID-19.

This CDR3 spans 15 amino acids. With V trimmed by 6 bases and J by 1 base, 8 bases remained unmatched. The germline CDR1 and CDR2 sequences are MNHEY and SVGAGI. Source study methods: Reference gene primer amplification gave estimated nucleated cell counts. Some clones are missing from TCRdb's copy, which holds only in-frame ones; the method was immunoSEQ multiplex PCR. V and J calls and clone size are given by that table; D and trimming were obtained from the DNA. The profile shows roughly 480,000 clones, roughly 87% of them singletons. Followed over time, Seattle patients had been enrolled while infection was active.

The chain carries TRBV6-5 and TRBJ2-5; 7 bases match TRBD2. The sample was peripheral blood. This clonotype originated in a man younger than 30 with COVID-19, enrolled during active disease. The CDR3 DNA reads TGTGCCAGCAGGGGAGGGGTGGGTACCCAAGAGACCCAGTACTTC. Its translation is CASRGGVGTQETQYF.